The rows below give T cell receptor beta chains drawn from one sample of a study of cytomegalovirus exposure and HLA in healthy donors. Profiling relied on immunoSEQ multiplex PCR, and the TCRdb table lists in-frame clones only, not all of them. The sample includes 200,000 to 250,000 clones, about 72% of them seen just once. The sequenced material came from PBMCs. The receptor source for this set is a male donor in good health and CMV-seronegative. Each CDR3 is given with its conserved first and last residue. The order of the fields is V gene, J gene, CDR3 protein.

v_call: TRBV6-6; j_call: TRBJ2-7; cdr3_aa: CASSSRTGSGTYEQYF
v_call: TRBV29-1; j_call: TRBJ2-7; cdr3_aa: CSVVHGSSYEQYF
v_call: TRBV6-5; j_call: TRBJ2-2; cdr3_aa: CASSRLAGDTGELFF
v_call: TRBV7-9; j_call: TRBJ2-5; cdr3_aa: CASSPLAPPARAGETQYF
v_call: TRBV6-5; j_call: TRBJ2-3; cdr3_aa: CASSYTMRGADTQYF
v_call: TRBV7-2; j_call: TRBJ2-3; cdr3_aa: CASSPGTLAGRGTDTQYF
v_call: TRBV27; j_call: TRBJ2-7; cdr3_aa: CASSRKTNLPGGEQYF
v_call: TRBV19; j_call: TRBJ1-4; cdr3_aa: CASNPGWSDEKLFF
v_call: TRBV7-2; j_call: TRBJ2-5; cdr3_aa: CASSADRRETQYF
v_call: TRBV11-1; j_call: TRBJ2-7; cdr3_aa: CARGWPSPRRGFTYEQYF
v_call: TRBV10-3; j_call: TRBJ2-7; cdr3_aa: CAISGAIGETATSSYEQYF
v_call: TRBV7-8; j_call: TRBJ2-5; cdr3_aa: CASSLLAGQGQETQYF
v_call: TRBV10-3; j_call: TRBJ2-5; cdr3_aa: CAISDRPDRQGKVSQETQYF
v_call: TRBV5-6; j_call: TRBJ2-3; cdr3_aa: CASSFSGSTDTQYF
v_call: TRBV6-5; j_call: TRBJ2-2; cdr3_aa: CASSPQGSYTGELFF